The T cell receptor beta chain under discussion was sequenced for a study of T-cell memory formation after mild COVID-19. The study, taken as a whole, reports: The pre-infection memory compartment contained some responding clones, suggesting cross-reactive memory joined. The study found balanced CD4/CD8 in clones contracting day 15 to 85 and a CD4+ lean in later expanders.

TCRdb re-called the 5' RACE reads through MiXCR, storing one row per CDR3 protein. The sample holds 350,000 to 450,000 distinct CDR3 sequences, approximately 20% seen once. Comments on this clonotype: The antigen remains unidentified.

Trimming cost V 5 bases and J 4 bases; bases outside gene matches: 8. CDR3 length: 15 amino acids. Germline CDR1 reads LGHNA; CDR2 reads YSLEER. This rearrangement joins TRBV4-3 to TRBJ1-1, with 9 nucleotides matching TRBD1. The source material was PBMCs or a T cell subset sorted from them (not recorded which). The receptor was derived from an adult woman who had mild COVID-19 (a few samples of this study predate the infection). Cell type and time point are not known. This CDR3 is CASSITGTGTTEAFF. The CDR3 coding sequence is TGCGCCAGCAGCATCACCGGGACAGGGACCACTGAAGCTTTCTTT.